The next 13 T cell receptor beta chains were all read from a single sample in a study of early T cells in non-severe SARS-CoV-2 infection. From the 5' RACE reads, TCRdb called clonotypes with MiXCR, one entry per CDR3 protein. The table shows roughly 20,000 distinct CDR3 sequences, with approximately 5.8% occurring only once. The sample consisted of whole blood, taken at baseline. The receptors were gathered from an adult who was a healthcare worker with PCR-confirmed SARS-CoV-2 infection or an uninfected control (not recorded which).

This clonotype was seen at least ten times. The CDR3 DNA is TGTGCCAGCAGCTTACGGGGGGCAGATACGCAGTATTTT. Translation: CASSLRGADTQYF. The rearrangement links TRBV7-2 to TRBJ2-3, with 7 bases aligning to TRBD2. V lost 2 bases, J lost 4 bases, and 0 bases stayed unmatched. From germline, CDR1 is SGHTA and CDR2 FQGNSA. CDR3 size: 13 residues.

CDR3 residues: CASIPGVGQPQHF. The CDR3 nucleotides are TGTGCCAGCATTCCAGGGGTAGGTCAGCCCCAGCATTTT. The V gene is TRBV2, the J gene TRBJ1-5; D might be TRBD1 (6 bases). Germline loops: CDR1 SNHLY, CDR2 FYNNEI. The V end lost 7 bases, the J end lost 6 bases, and 13 bases lay between the germline ends. The CDR3 is made up of 13 amino acids.

This clonotype is medium-sized within its sample. The chain employs TRBV6-6 and TRBJ1-1; a possible D gene is TRBD1 (5 bases). The V gene lost 5 bases and the J gene lost 0 bases, with 10 bases spanning the gap. This CDR3 is built from 14 residues. Germline lookup yields CDR1 MNHNY and CDR2 SVGAGI (reference sequence). The CDR3: CASSGGQMNTEAFF. In nucleotides, the CDR3 is TGTGCCAGCAGTGGCGGACAAATGAACACTGAAGCTTTCTTT.

This clonotype was seen at least ten times. The rearrangement uses TRBV27 and TRBJ2-7; unclear D gene. Trimming removed 5 bases from V and 4 bases from J, with 12 bases in between. Germline V gene lookup returns CDR1 MNHEY and CDR2 SMNVEV (reference sequence). The CDR3 totals 13 residues. CDR3 nucleotides: TGTGCCAGCAGTCCCGATCCCTTATACGAGCAGTACTTC. Translation gives CASSPDPLYEQYF.

This sequence joins TRBV30 and TRBJ2-3; TRBD1 might be the D (6 bases). The germline CDR1 and CDR2 sequences are GTSNPN and SVGIG (reference sequence). V dropped 0 bases and J dropped 0 bases, with 7 bases sitting between them. The CDR3 totals 14 residues. The CDR3 protein is CAWSVGQSTDTQYF. The CDR3 nucleotides read TGTGCCTGGAGTGTCGGACAGAGCACAGATACGCAGTATTTT.

The table lists this clonotype with many counts. The chain has TRBV20-1 and TRBJ2-5; perhaps D is TRBD1 or TRBD2 (5 bases each). Germline loops: CDR1 DFQATT, CDR2 SNEGSKA (reference sequence). This CDR3 is 15 amino acids long. V was cut by 0 bases and J by 2 bases, with 13 bases left in between. CDR3 amino acids: CSARDSERGQETQYF. The CDR3 nucleotides are TGCAGTGCTAGAGATAGTGAGAGGGGTCAAGAGACCCAGTACTTC.

This clonotype was seen more than once but under ten times. The V and J genes are TRBV12-3 or TRBV12-4 and TRBJ2-7; 7 positions match TRBD1. Trimming at V came to 6 bases and at J to 3 bases, leaving 5 bases not matched to a gene. This CDR3 spans 13 amino acids. CDR3: CASSNRGIYEQYF. The CDR3 DNA sequence: TGTGCCAGCAGCAACAGGGGTATCTACGAGCAGTACTTC.

The gene calls are TRBV24-1 and TRBJ1-1; tentatively, D is TRBD1 (6 bases). Trimming left V 4 bases short and J 8 bases short, with 10 bases between. The length of the CDR3 is 12 residues. The germline gives CDR1 KGHDR, CDR2 SFDVKD. CDR3 nucleotide sequence: TGTGCCACCAGTGACCGGACAGCCGAAGCTTTCTTT. This gives the protein CATSDRTAEAFF.

This clonotype has more than one count but fewer than ten. V is TRBV6-6 and J is TRBJ2-7; either TRBD1 or TRBD2 may fit D (5 bases each). Between the trimmed V and J ends, which lost 4 bases and 6 bases, there was a span of 16 bases. Germline-derived CDR1 and CDR2 are MNHNY and SVGAGI (reference sequence). This CDR3 spans 14 amino acids. The CDR3 spells CASSSGPTGIEQYF. As DNA, the CDR3 is TGTGCCAGCAGTTCAGGGCCGACGGGGATCGAGCAGTACTTC.

V is TRBV7-2 and J is TRBJ2-1, with D uncertain. Germline CDR1 SGHTA, CDR2 FQGNSA. The CDR3 has 14 amino acids. With 3 bases removed from V and 3 bases from J, the gap between germline ends came to 9 bases. The CDR3 loop is CASSLGRNYNEQFF. For the CDR3, the DNA is TGTGCCAGCAGCTTGGGCCGGAACTACAATGAGCAGTTCTTC.

This clonotype was detected ten times or more. V is TRBV7-8 and J is TRBJ2-4; 7 bases align to TRBD1. Germline CDR1 SGHVS, CDR2 FQNEAQ. The CDR3 is 16 amino acids. J was trimmed by 3 bases and V by 3 bases; bases with no gene match: 8. CDR3: CASSFLQGTGKNIQYF. The CDR3 DNA sequence: TGTGCCAGCAGCTTCCTACAGGGGACGGGCAAAAACATTCAGTACTTC.

The rearrangement uses TRBV10-3 and TRBJ2-7; 7 bases are shared with TRBD1. Germline V CDR1 and CDR2: ENHRY, SYGVKD. The trim removed 3 bases at V and 6 bases at J, leaving 5 bases unmatched. The CDR3 consists of 13 residues. CDR3 residues: CAISDNRGSEQYF. In DNA form, the CDR3 reads TGTGCCATCAGTGATAACAGGGGCAGCGAGCAGTACTTC.

V gene TRBV30 combines with J gene TRBJ2-1; no clear D. Germline assignment: CDR1 GTSNPN and CDR2 SVGIG (reference sequence). V was trimmed by 5 bases and J by 8 bases, leaving 19 bases between them. The CDR3 has 14 residues. In DNA, the CDR3 is TGTGCCTGGTCTAGAACTGGGATGGGCGATGAGCAGTTCTTC. Its translation: CAWSRTGMGDEQFF.